The 24 T cell receptor beta chains below all came from one sample that was sequenced in a study of blood T cell repertoires in COVID-19. The assay was immunoSEQ multiplex PCR, and TCRdb's table has in-frame clones only and misses some. Of around 150,000 clones in the sample, roughly 71% were seen once. The source material was peripheral blood. These receptors were taken from an elderly woman with acute or convalescent COVID-19.

The chain combines TRBV7-2 with TRBJ1-4, with D possibly TRBD1 on 6 matching bases. The CDR3 is made up of 15 amino acids. Germline values: CDR1 SGHTA, CDR2 FQGNSA. V lost 2 bases and J lost 5, with 12 bases in between. CDR3 sequence (DNA): TGTGCCAGCAGCTTAACAACAGGGCTGAATGAAAAACTGTTTTTT. Translation: CASSLTTGLNEKLFF.

By share of the sample, this clone is medium-sized. This rearrangement joins TRBV10-2 to TRBJ2-7, with D possibly being TRBD2 (6 bases). Trimming removed 2 bases at V and 0 bases at J, with 11 bases between. CDR1 is WSHSY, CDR2 SAAADI, per germline. The CDR3 has 15 amino acids. The CDR3 DNA reads TGCGCCAGCAGTGAGGGGTCTAGCGCCTCCTACGAGCAGTACTTC. Protein: CASSEGSSASYEQYF.

The chain recombines TRBV10-3 with TRBJ2-1; 9 bases line up with TRBD1. The length of the CDR3 is 15 residues. The germline CDR1 and CDR2 sequences are ENHRY and SYGVKD. J gave up 7 bases and V 3 bases, and 7 bases lay outside the gene matches. In nucleotides, the CDR3 is TGTGCCATCAGTGACCCGGGACAGGGAGGGAATGAGCAGTTCTTC. Amino acids: CAISDPGQGGNEQFF.

In DNA form, the CDR3 reads TGTGCCAGCAGCCACTACACTGAAGCTTTCTTT. It codes for CASSHYTEAFF. The V call is TRBV7-2, the J call TRBJ1-1, with D hard to call. CDR3 length equals 11 residues. Trimming took off 5 bases at V and 3 bases at J, with 4 bases between the two ends. Germline-derived CDR1 and CDR2 are SGHTA and FQGNSA.

This clone was counted once. CDR3 loop: CASSQSARGYTF. As DNA, the CDR3 is TGTGCCAGCAGCCAATCGGCGCGGGGCTACACCTTC. The rearrangement links TRBV16 to TRBJ1-2, with D unresolved. Trimming removed 0 bases at V and 8 bases at J, with 7 bases between. The CDR3 has 12 amino acids. The germline V gene has CDR1 KGHSY and CDR2 FQNENV. The complete variable domain, with remaining parts taken from reference TRBV16 and TRBJ1-2, reads GEEVAQTPKHLVRGEGQKAKLYCAPIKGHSYVFWYQQVLKNEFKFLISFQNENVFDETGMPKERFSAKCLPNSPCSLEIQATKLEDSAVYFCASSQSARGYTFGSGTRLTVV.

The chain carries TRBV6-6 and TRBJ2-7; tentative D call: TRBD2 (6 bases). The germline V and J ends were trimmed by 2 bases and 3 bases, with 11 bases remaining between them. Looked up from germline, CDR1 is MNHNY and CDR2 is SVGAGI (reference sequence). The CDR3 is 14 residues long. In DNA, the CDR3 is TGTGCCAGCAGTTACGGGGGGACCAACTACGAGCAGTACTTC. It codes for CASSYGGTNYEQYF.

This clone has more than one count but fewer than ten. V gene TRBV10-3 combines with J gene TRBJ1-3, with D unresolved. The V and J ends lost 11 bases and 8 bases respectively, with 16 bases between them. This CDR3 is built from 12 residues. Germline CDR1 and CDR2: ENHRY and SYGVKD. CDR3 DNA: TGTGCCGTTTCCCCCATTGAGGACACCATATATTTT. It codes for CAVSPIEDTIYF.

Notes on this clone: The junction departs from germline at one end; a sequencing error may be responsible. The CDR3, as DNA: TGTGCCAGCTCATCCGGTGGAGGTCTGAACTTC. Its translation: CASSSGGGLNF. The rearrangement uses TRBV18 and TRBJ2-4; a weak D match, TRBD2 (5 bases). This CDR3 contains 11 residues. Germline loops: CDR1 KGHSH, CDR2 LQKENI.

The sample holds a few counts of this clone. The chain couples TRBV23-1 to TRBJ1-5, with 10 nucleotides matching TRBD1. TRBV23-1 is an ORF, with its function uncertain. V shed 3 bases, J shed 2 bases, and the junction held 4 bases outside the gene matches. CDR3 length: 16 amino acids. The CDR3 protein is CASSQTGTGGNQPQHF. CDR3 in DNA: TGCGCCAGCAGTCAGACTGGGACAGGGGGCAATCAGCCCCAGCATTTT.

The rearrangement uses TRBV29-1 and TRBJ1-2, with TRBD1 matching over 7 bases. V trimming: 8 bases; J trimming: 5 bases; junction bases outside the gene matches: 8. The germline V gene encodes CDR1 SQVTM and CDR2 ANQGSEA. CDR3 size: 12 residues. This chain's CDR3 is CSTTGASYGYTF. In nucleotides, the CDR3 is TGCAGCACCACAGGGGCCTCTTATGGCTACACCTTC.

V gene TRBV7-9 combines with J gene TRBJ1-1; D not resolved. Per germline, CDR1 SEHNR and CDR2 FQNEAQ (reference sequence). Trimming took off 6 bases at V and 1 base at J, with 12 bases between the two ends. CDR3 length: 14 residues. Here the CDR3 reads CASSVAGRNTEAFF. The CDR3 bases are TGTGCCAGCAGTGTTGCGGGCAGGAACACTGAAGCTTTCTTT.

The chain combines TRBV18 with TRBJ2-3; D might be TRBD2 (6 bases). The V and J ends lost 2 bases and 2 bases respectively, with 17 bases between them. This CDR3 comprises 17 residues. Germline loops: CDR1 KGHSH, CDR2 LQKENI. The CDR3: CASSPTGRQRPTDTQYF. In nucleotides, the CDR3 is TGTGCCAGCTCACCAACGGGGAGGCAAAGACCCACAGATACGCAGTATTTT.

The gene calls are TRBV7-9 and TRBJ2-1; 8 bases agree with TRBD2. The junction had 16 bases not matched to a gene; V was cut back by 5 bases and J by 4 bases. This CDR3 has 18 residues. CDR1 is SEHNR and CDR2 is FQNEAQ in the germline V gene (reference sequence). The chain's CDR3 is CASSEVRGAGGWYNEQFF. CDR3 coding DNA: TGTGCCAGCAGCGAAGTTAGAGGGGCGGGGGGCTGGTACAATGAGCAGTTCTTC.

This clone was counted only a few times. This sequence joins TRBV10-3 and TRBJ1-3, with 9 bases fitting TRBD1. Per germline, CDR1 ENHRY and CDR2 SYGVKD. CDR3 length equals 14 residues. The V segment lost 6 bases and the J segment 4 bases; nucleotides outside the gene matches: 4. The CDR3 here is CAIRDRGPGNTIYF. For the CDR3, the DNA is TGTGCCATCAGGGACAGGGGTCCGGGAAACACCATATATTTT.

The chain joins TRBV6-1 to TRBJ2-2, with a weak D call TRBD2 (7 bases). Trimming left V 1 base short and J 5 bases short, with 14 bases between. Germline loops: CDR1 MNHNS, CDR2 SASEGT. This CDR3 is 16 amino acids long. The CDR3 loop reads CASSEEWGGLTGELFF. The DNA for the CDR3 is TGTGCCAGCAGTGAAGAGTGGGGGGGCTTGACCGGGGAGCTGTTTTTT.

The chain employs TRBV30 and TRBJ2-3, with D maybe TRBD2 (6 bases). V was clipped by 1 base and J by 2 bases, with 7 bases between them. The germline CDR1 and CDR2 sequences are GTSNPN and SVGIG (reference sequence). The CDR3 runs to 13 residues. CDR3 amino acids: CAWSAGVTDTQYF. CDR3 bases: TGTGCCTGGAGTGCGGGGGTCACAGATACGCAGTATTTT. Variable domain in full (rest from reference TRBV30 and TRBJ2-3): SQTIHQWPATLVQPVGSPLSLECTVEGTSNPNLYWYRQAAGRGLQLLFYSVGIGQISSEVPQNLSASRPQDRQFILSSKKLLLSDSGFYLCAWSAGVTDTQYFGPGTRLTVL.

The chain employs TRBV7-9 and TRBJ1-6; D remains ambiguous. Germline CDR1 is SEHNR and CDR2 is FQNEAQ (reference sequence). V was shortened by 2 bases and J by 8 bases, with 7 bases between the two germline ends. The CDR3 runs to 13 residues. The CDR3 loop reads CASSLPQDSPLHF. The DNA for the CDR3 is TGTGCCAGCAGCTTACCGCAGGATTCACCCCTCCACTTT.

This clone was seen more than once but under ten times. The chain recombines TRBV7-2 with TRBJ1-5; maybe TRBD1 (5 bases). The germline V gene has CDR1 SGHTA and CDR2 FQGNSA. The V end was cut by 3 bases, the J end by 1 base, with 10 bases between. The CDR3 has 15 residues. The CDR3 nucleotides are TGTGCCAGCAGCTTTTCGGGGGTGAGCAATCAGCCCCAGCATTTT. Its translation: CASSFSGVSNQPQHF.

The V call is TRBV5-1, the J call TRBJ2-5; the D gene is possibly TRBD1 (5 bases). Trimming stripped 3 bases from V and 2 bases from J, with 14 bases between. Per the germline V gene, CDR1 is SGHRS and CDR2 is YFSETQ. The CDR3 is 15 amino acids. CDR3 amino acids: CASSSRVGAQETQYF. The CDR3 DNA is TGCGCCAGCAGCTCCCGTGTAGGGGCTCAAGAGACCCAGTACTTC.

The chain recombines TRBV7-9 with TRBJ1-3; D gene uncertain. The CDR3 is 16 residues long. Germline V CDR1 and CDR2: SEHNR, FQNEAQ (reference sequence). Trimming removed 4 bases from V and 0 bases from J, with 13 bases in between. The CDR3 DNA reads TGTGCCAGCAGCTCAAGGTTCGGGGTCTCTGGAAACACCATATATTTT. Translated: CASSSRFGVSGNTIYF.

The genes are TRBV7-2 and TRBJ1-4; maybe TRBD1 (5 bases). Trimming took off 5 bases at V and 7 bases at J, with 14 bases between the two ends. CDR3 length equals 14 residues. Germline-derived CDR1 and CDR2 are SGHTA and FQGNSA. CDR3 in amino acids: CASSATATGEKLFF. CDR3 nucleotide sequence: TGTGCCAGCAGCGCGACAGCCACAGGTGAAAAACTGTTTTTT.

This chain links TRBV6-2 or TRBV6-3 with TRBJ1-5; 7 bases align to TRBD1. CDR1 MNHEY and CDR2 SVGEGT come from the germline V gene. Trimming took 4 bases from V and 4 from J; bases not matched to a gene: 10. The CDR3 loop spans 16 amino acids. This CDR3 reads CASSLDRPGANQPQHF. CDR3 coding DNA: TGTGCCAGCAGTTTGGACAGGCCAGGGGCAAATCAGCCCCAGCATTTT.

This chain links TRBV7-2 with TRBJ2-1; 7 positions match TRBD1. The CDR3 is made up of 15 amino acids. The V gene end was trimmed by 2 bases and the J gene end by 6 bases; junction bases not matched to a gene: 7. From germline, CDR1 is SGHTA and CDR2 FQGNSA. The CDR3 loop reads CASSLRRQGPNEQFF. CDR3 bases: TGTGCCAGCAGCTTACGACGACAGGGACCCAATGAGCAGTTCTTC.

The chain employs TRBV3-1 (or the pseudogene TRBV3-2) and TRBJ1-5; D call uncertain. Germline V gene data show CDR1 as LGHDT and CDR2 as YNNKEL (reference sequence). This CDR3 contains 18 residues. V dropped 1 base and J dropped 2 bases, with 18 bases sitting between them. CDR3 sequence (DNA): TGTGCCAGCAGCCAAGCCTCACACGGGGTCGGTGGCAATCAGCCCCAGCATTTT. Protein sequence: CASSQASHGVGGNQPQHF.